Listed below are T cell receptor beta chains from one sample, sequenced in a study of blood T cell repertoires in COVID-19. Sequencing used immunoSEQ multiplex PCR; TCRdb keeps in-frame clones, though not all of them. The table lists about 280,000 clones, around 85% of them singletons. Sequenced sample: peripheral blood. The receptor source for this set is a man aged 50-59 years with active or convalescent COVID-19. The CDR3 runs from the conserved cysteine through the conserved F or W. Each record gives: V gene, clone size, J gene, D gene, CDR3 DNA, CDR3 protein. The D gene is left open where the match is weak. Only part of the rows carry a size: once, few, many, or a class if the clone is expanded.

V: TRBV10-1
size: .
J: TRBJ1-1
D: .
DNA: TGCGCCAGCATTACAGGGACCGCTTTCTTT
CDR3: CASITGTAFF

V: TRBV9
size: .
J: TRBJ2-3
D: .
DNA: TGTGCCAGCAGCGTAAATCCGGGATTCACAGATACGCAGTATTTT
CDR3: CASSVNPGFTDTQYF

V: TRBV3-1/TRBV3-2
size: .
J: TRBJ2-7
D: .
DNA: TGTGCCAGCAGCCAATATGTAGCGGCCGACCACGAGCAGTACTTC
CDR3: CASSQYVAADHEQYF

V: TRBV25-1
size: .
J: TRBJ1-5
D: .
DNA: TGTGCCAGCAGTGCACAGGGCAAGCCCCAGCATTTT
CDR3: CASSAQGKPQHF

V: TRBV7-2
size: .
J: TRBJ2-2
D: TRBD2
DNA: TGTGCCAGCAGAAGGGGACTAGCGGGAGGGCCAGGGACCGGGGAGCTGTTTTTT
CDR3: CASRRGLAGGPGTGELFF

V: TRBV28
size: .
J: TRBJ2-5
D: TRBD1
DNA: TGTGCCAGCAGCCGAGTGACAGGGGCGGAGGAGACCCAGTACTTC
CDR3: CASSRVTGAEETQYF

V: TRBV7-9
size: .
J: TRBJ1-3
D: .
DNA: TGTGCCAGCAGCCCCGCGAGGGGACTGTGGGGAAACACCATATATTTT
CDR3: CASSPARGLWGNTIYF

V: TRBV29-1
size: .
J: TRBJ2-2
D: .
DNA: TGCAGCGTGGGACTTGGGGTGGTCACCGGGGAGCTGTTTTTT
CDR3: CSVGLGVVTGELFF

V: TRBV6-5
size: .
J: TRBJ2-2
D: .
DNA: TGTGCCAGCAAAAGGGGTTTTGACACCGGGGAGCTGTTTTTT
CDR3: CASKRGFDTGELFF

V: TRBV28
size: .
J: TRBJ1-5
D: .
DNA: TGTGCCAGCAGGCTCCTACAGGGCGACAATCAGCCCCAGCATTTT
CDR3: CASRLLQGDNQPQHF

V: TRBV19
size: .
J: TRBJ2-7
D: .
DNA: TGTGCCAGTAGTATGACTGCCCGTCCCTCCTACGAGCAGTACTTC
CDR3: CASSMTARPSYEQYF

V: TRBV5-4
size: once
J: TRBJ1-4
D: TRBD1
DNA: TGTGCCAGCAGCCTTCCGGGACAGGGAGGTGAAAAACTGTTTTTT
CDR3: CASSLPGQGGEKLFF

V: TRBV24-1
size: .
J: TRBJ2-1
D: TRBD1
DNA: TGTGCCACCAGTGACCCGGGACAGGTCCGTCCAGAGCAGTTCTTC
CDR3: CATSDPGQVRPEQFF

V: TRBV4-2
size: .
J: TRBJ2-5
D: TRBD2
DNA: TGTGCCAGCAGCCAACTCGGACTAGCGGGACAAGAGACCCAGTACTTC
CDR3: CASSQLGLAGQETQYF

V: TRBV7-2
size: once
J: TRBJ1-3
D: .
DNA: TGTGCCAGCAACCTGCCGGGCTCTGGAAACACCATATATTTT
CDR3: CASNLPGSGNTIYF

V: TRBV27
size: .
J: TRBJ2-7
D: TRBD2
DNA: TGTGCCAGCAGGACTAGCGGGAGCTACGAGCAGTACTTC
CDR3: CASRTSGSYEQYF

V: TRBV5-1
size: .
J: TRBJ2-3
D: .
DNA: TGCGCCAGCAGCTTTGTGCAAGCCGCAGATACGCAGTATTTT
CDR3: CASSFVQAADTQYF

V: TRBV29-1
size: .
J: TRBJ1-1
D: .
DNA: TGCAGCGCCCGACCTTCTTTTAAGGGGGTCACTGAAGCTTTCTTT
CDR3: CSARPSFKGVTEAFF

V: TRBV27
size: few
J: TRBJ2-7
D: TRBD2
DNA: TGTGCCAGCAGTTTAGCGGGAGCAGGGTACGAGCAGTACTTC
CDR3: CASSLAGAGYEQYF

V: TRBV2
size: few
J: TRBJ1-2
D: TRBD1
DNA: TGTGCCAGCAGCCACGACAGGGCTAGAGCTAACTATGGCTACACCTTC
CDR3: CASSHDRARANYGYTF

V: TRBV6-4
size: .
J: TRBJ2-7
D: .
DNA: TGTGCCAGTCTGCCCAGGGACTGCTCCTACGAGCAGTACTTC
CDR3: CASLPRDCSYEQYF

V: TRBV5-8
size: .
J: TRBJ1-4
D: TRBD1
DNA: TGTGCCAGCAGCTTGGACAGGGGGAGAAAACTGTTTTTT
CDR3: CASSLDRGRKLFF

V: TRBV18
size: .
J: TRBJ2-5
D: .
DNA: TGTGCCAGCAACCCCGACAGGACCCAAGAGACCCAGTACTTC
CDR3: CASNPDRTQETQYF

V: TRBV28
size: .
J: TRBJ1-5
D: TRBD1
DNA: TGTGCCAGCATTTCGACAGGGGACAATCAGCCCCAGCATTTT
CDR3: CASISTGDNQPQHF

V: TRBV5-1
size: once
J: TRBJ1-4
D: .
DNA: TGCGCCAGCAGCACCACGGCTGGGGGGGCAACTAATGAAAAACTGTTTTTT
CDR3: CASSTTAGGATNEKLFF

V: TRBV9
size: few
J: TRBJ1-1
D: .
DNA: TGTGCCAGCAGCGTAGATTTTCAGGGGCCCGACACCTGGGAAAAAGCTTTCTTT
CDR3: CASSVDFQGPDTWEKAFF

V: TRBV9
size: .
J: TRBJ2-5
D: TRBD2
DNA: TGTGCCAGCAGCGTCGGGACCGCGGGGGGAGAGACCCAGTACTTC
CDR3: CASSVGTAGGETQYF

V: TRBV4-3
size: once
J: TRBJ1-5
D: .
DNA: TGCGCCAGCAGCCGACAACTAGGCGCCAGCAATCAGCCCCAGCATTTT
CDR3: CASSRQLGASNQPQHF

V: TRBV27
size: .
J: TRBJ1-4
D: .
DNA: TGTGCCAGCGGGGGCATATCGGAAAAACTGTTTTTT
CDR3: CASGGISEKLFF

V: TRBV5-4
size: .
J: TRBJ1-3
D: .
DNA: TGTGCCGTGAACGGGGACACTGGAAACACCATATATTTT
CDR3: CAVNGDTGNTIYF

V: TRBV30
size: .
J: TRBJ1-5
D: TRBD1
DNA: TGTGCCTGGAGTGTACAAAGGACAGGGAACAATCAGCCCCAGCATTTT
CDR3: CAWSVQRTGNNQPQHF

V: TRBV14
size: few
J: TRBJ1-2
D: TRBD1
DNA: TGTGCCAGCAGTCCTCGGACAGGGGGGAATGGCTACACCTTC
CDR3: CASSPRTGGNGYTF

V: TRBV7-2
size: .
J: TRBJ1-2
D: TRBD1
DNA: TGTGCCAGCAGCTCCGGACAGGGCAACTATGGCTACACCTTC
CDR3: CASSSGQGNYGYTF

V: TRBV6-5
size: .
J: TRBJ1-1
D: .
DNA: TGTGCCAGCAGTTACGCAGGACAGATGAACACTGAAGCTTTCTTT
CDR3: CASSYAGQMNTEAFF

V: TRBV19
size: .
J: TRBJ1-4
D: .
DNA: TGTGCCAGTAGTATAACAGTGGCTAATGAAAAACTGTTTTTT
CDR3: CASSITVANEKLFF

V: TRBV10-3
size: .
J: TRBJ1-2
D: .
DNA: TGTGCCATCAGTTCCTCGGGCCAGGGAAAAATGGGCTACACCTTC
CDR3: CAISSSGQGKMGYTF

V: TRBV4-2
size: .
J: TRBJ2-1
D: TRBD1
DNA: TGTGCCAGCAGCCAAGACCAGACAGGGACCTACAATGAGCAGTTCTTC
CDR3: CASSQDQTGTYNEQFF

V: TRBV7-3
size: .
J: TRBJ2-3
D: .
DNA: TGTGCCAGCAGCTTACGAGGGCCCGCAGATACGCAGTATTTT
CDR3: CASSLRGPADTQYF

V: TRBV9
size: .
J: TRBJ2-4
D: .
DNA: TGTGCCAGCAGCGCCACCGCCGGGTTATACCAAAACATTCAGTACTTC
CDR3: CASSATAGLYQNIQYF

V: TRBV5-1
size: .
J: TRBJ2-7
D: .
DNA: TGCGCCAGCAGCTCGACTACGGTGAGACCCTACGAGCAGTACTTC
CDR3: CASSSTTVRPYEQYF

V: TRBV29-1
size: once
J: TRBJ1-4
D: .
DNA: TGCAGCGCCGAAGACAGCGGGAATGAAAAACTGTTTTTT
CDR3: CSAEDSGNEKLFF

V: TRBV5-1
size: .
J: TRBJ2-2
D: TRBD1
DNA: TGCGCCAGCAGCCCGACAGGGGCGGGAGGGGAGCTGTTTTTT
CDR3: CASSPTGAGGELFF

V: TRBV4-3
size: .
J: TRBJ1-2
D: .
DNA: TGCGCCAGCAGCCAAGACGGACAGAACTATGGCTACACCTTC
CDR3: CASSQDGQNYGYTF

V: TRBV4-1
size: .
J: TRBJ2-1
D: TRBD2
DNA: TGCGCCAGCAGCCCGGGACTAGCGGGAGGGCCCCGGTACAATGAGCAGTTCTTC
CDR3: CASSPGLAGGPRYNEQFF

V: TRBV9
size: .
J: TRBJ2-7
D: .
DNA: TGTGCCAGCAGCGTCCACCCCGGGAGTATTGACGGGCAGTACTTC
CDR3: CASSVHPGSIDGQYF